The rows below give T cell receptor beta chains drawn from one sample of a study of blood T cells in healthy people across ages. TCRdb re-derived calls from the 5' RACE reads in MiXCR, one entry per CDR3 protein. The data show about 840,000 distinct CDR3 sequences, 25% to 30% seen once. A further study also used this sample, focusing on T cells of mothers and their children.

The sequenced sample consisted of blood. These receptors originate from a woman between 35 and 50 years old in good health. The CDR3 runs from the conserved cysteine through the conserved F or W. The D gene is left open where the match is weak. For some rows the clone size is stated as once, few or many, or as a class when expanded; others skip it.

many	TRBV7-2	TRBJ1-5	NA	CASSTDANQPQHF	TGTGCCAGCAGCACTGATGCGAATCAGCCCCAGCATTTT
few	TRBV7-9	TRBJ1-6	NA	CASSLVGYQGYNSPLHF	TGTGCCAGCAGCCTTGTCGGGTACCAGGGGTATAATTCACCCCTCCACTTT
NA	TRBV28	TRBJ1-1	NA	CASSYSYRAWEAFF	TGTGCCAGCAGTTACTCCTACAGGGCATGGGAAGCTTTCTTT
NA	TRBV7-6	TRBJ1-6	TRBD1	CASSDRQGGNSPLHF	TGTGCCAGCAGCGACAGACAGGGAGGGAATTCACCCCTCCACTTT
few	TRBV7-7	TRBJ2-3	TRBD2	CASSRSGAAQDTQYF	TGTGCTAGCAGCCGTAGCGGGGCGGCTCAAGATACGCAGTATTTT
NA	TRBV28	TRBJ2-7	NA	CASSRTGSTHEQYF	TGTGCCAGCAGTCGTACCGGGTCCACCCACGAGCAGTACTTC
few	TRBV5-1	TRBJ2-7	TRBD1	CASSTRTGNSYEQYF	TGCGCCAGCAGCACCCGGACAGGGAATTCCTACGAGCAGTACTTC
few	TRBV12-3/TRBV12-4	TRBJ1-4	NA	CASRLGQGREKLFF	TGTGCCAGCAGGTTGGGGCAGGGACGTGAAAAACTGTTTTTT
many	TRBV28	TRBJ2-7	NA	CASSLYQGTRGYEQYF	TGTGCCAGCAGTTTATATCAGGGGACGAGAGGCTACGAGCAGTACTTC
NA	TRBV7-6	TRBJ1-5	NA	CASSLVPDNNQPQHF	TGTGCCAGCAGCTTAGTCCCGGACAACAATCAGCCCCAGCATTTT
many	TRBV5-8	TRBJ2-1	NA	CASRLTGRSYNEQFF	TGTGCCAGCAGACTGACAGGGAGGTCCTACAATGAGCAGTTCTTC
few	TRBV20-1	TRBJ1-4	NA	CSASFGGGGEKLFF	TGCAGTGCCAGTTTCGGGGGCGGTGGTGAAAAACTGTTTTTT
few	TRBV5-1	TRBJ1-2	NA	CASSNRARNYGYTF	TGCGCCAGCAGCAACCGGGCCCGGAACTATGGCTACACCTTC
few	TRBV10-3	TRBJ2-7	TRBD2	CATSDYSSGTHEQYF	TGTGCCACCAGTGATTATTCTAGCGGGACCCACGAGCAGTACTTC
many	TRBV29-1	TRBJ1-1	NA	CSVDFGVNTEAFF	TGCAGCGTTGATTTTGGGGTGAACACTGAAGCTTTCTTT
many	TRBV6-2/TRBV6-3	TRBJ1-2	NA	CASEDKAAPIYGYTF	TGTGCCAGCGAAGATAAGGCCGCGCCGATCTATGGCTACACCTTC
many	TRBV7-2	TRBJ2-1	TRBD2	CASSARGDAYNEQFF	TGTGCCAGCAGCGCGCGGGGGGACGCCTACAATGAGCAGTTCTTC
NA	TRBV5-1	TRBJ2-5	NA	CASSLNQRRETQYF	TGCGCCAGCAGCCTGAACCAAAGGAGGGAGACCCAGTACTTC
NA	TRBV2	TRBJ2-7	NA	CASSSTVYYKQYF	TGTGCCAGCAGTTCGACGGTATACTACAAGCAGTACTTC
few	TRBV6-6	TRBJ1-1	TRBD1	CASSNTGGTEAFF	TGTGCCAGCAGTAACACAGGGGGCACTGAAGCTTTCTTT
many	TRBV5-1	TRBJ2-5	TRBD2	CASSKTGTSAWETQYF	TGCGCCAGCAGCAAAACCGGGACTAGCGCCTGGGAGACCCAGTACTTC
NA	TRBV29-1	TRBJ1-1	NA	CSAWATDGQAFF	TGCAGCGCTTGGGCAACAGACGGCCAAGCTTTCTTT
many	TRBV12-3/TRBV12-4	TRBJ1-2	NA	CASRPDLYGYTF	TGTGCCAGCAGACCAGACCTTTATGGCTACACCTTC
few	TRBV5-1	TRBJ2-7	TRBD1	CASSLEGQGFYEQYF	TGCGCCAGCAGCTTGGAGGGACAGGGGTTCTACGAGCAGTACTTC
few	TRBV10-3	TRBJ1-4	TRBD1	CAISSGQGLTNEKLFF	TGTGCCATCTCCAGTGGACAGGGTTTAACTAATGAAAAACTGTTTTTT
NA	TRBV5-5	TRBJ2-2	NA	CASSVVVDTGELFF	TGTGCCAGCAGCGTGGTTGTAGACACCGGGGAGCTGTTTTTT
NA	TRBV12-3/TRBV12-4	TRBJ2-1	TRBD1	CASSFNRGRGGNEQFF	TGTGCCAGCAGTTTTAACAGGGGGCGAGGAGGGAATGAGCAGTTCTTC
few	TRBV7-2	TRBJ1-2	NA	CASGRDGNYGYTF	TGTGCCAGCGGCCGGGACGGGAACTATGGCTACACCTTC
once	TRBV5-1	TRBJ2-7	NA	CASGGIAYEQYF	TGCGCCAGCGGTGGGATAGCCTACGAGCAGTACTTC
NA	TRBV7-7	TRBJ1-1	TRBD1	CASSRHPDREYEAFF	TGTGCTAGCAGCAGACACCCGGACAGGGAATATGAAGCTTTCTTT
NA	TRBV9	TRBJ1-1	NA	CASSATVGDAFF	TGTGCCAGCAGCGCGACCGTGGGGGACGCTTTCTTT
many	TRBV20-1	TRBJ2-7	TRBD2	CSATARGGTSGGRSYEQYF	TGCAGTGCTACCGCTAGAGGGGGAACTAGCGGGGGACGCTCCTACGAGCAGTACTTC
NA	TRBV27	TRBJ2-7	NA	CASSNTGRSSYEQYF	TGTGCCAGCAGTAACACAGGGAGGTCCTCCTACGAGCAGTACTTC
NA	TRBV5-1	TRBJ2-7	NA	CASSFTGYSYEQYF	TGCGCCAGCAGCTTCACAGGGTACTCCTACGAGCAGTACTTC
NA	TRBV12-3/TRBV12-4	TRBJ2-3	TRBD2	CASSLGSGAFTQYF	TGTGCCAGCAGTTTAGGAAGCGGGGCTTTTACGCAGTATTTT
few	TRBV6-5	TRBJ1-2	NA	CASRGSGQLYGYTF	TGTGCCAGCAGAGGCTCAGGACAGCTCTATGGCTACACCTTC
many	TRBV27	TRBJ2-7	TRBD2	CASSYGSGGTEQYF	TGTGCCAGCAGTTATGGTAGCGGGGGTACCGAGCAGTACTTC
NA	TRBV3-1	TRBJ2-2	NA	CASSQVAASGELFF	TGTGCCAGCAGCCAGGTAGCGGCAAGCGGGGAGCTGTTTTTT
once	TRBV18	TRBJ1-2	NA	CASSPSYGVQVPGYTF	TGTGCCAGCTCACCGTCCTACGGCGTCCAGGTACCTGGCTACACCTTC
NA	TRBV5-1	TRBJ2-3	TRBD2	CASTLAGRGTDTQYF	TGCGCCAGCACACTAGCGGGGAGGGGCACAGATACGCAGTATTTT
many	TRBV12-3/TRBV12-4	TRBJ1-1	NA	CASSLAGGTEAFF	TGTGCCAGCAGCCTCGCCGGGGGGACTGAAGCTTTCTTT
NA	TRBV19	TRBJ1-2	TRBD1	CASSIGTGGSGYTF	TGTGCCAGTAGTATTGGGACAGGGGGAAGTGGCTACACCTTC